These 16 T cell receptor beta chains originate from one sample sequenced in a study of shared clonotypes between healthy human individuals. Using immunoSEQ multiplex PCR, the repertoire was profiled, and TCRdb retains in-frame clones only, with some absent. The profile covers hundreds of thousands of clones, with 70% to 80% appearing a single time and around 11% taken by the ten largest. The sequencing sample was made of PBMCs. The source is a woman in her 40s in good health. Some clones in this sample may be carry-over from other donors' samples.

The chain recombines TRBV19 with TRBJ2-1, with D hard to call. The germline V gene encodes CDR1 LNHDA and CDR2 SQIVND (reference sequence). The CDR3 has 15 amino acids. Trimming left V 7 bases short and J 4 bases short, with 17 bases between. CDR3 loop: CASTLTYAAYNEQFF. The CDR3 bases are TGTGCCAGTACCCTGACCTATGCCGCTTACAATGAGCAGTTCTTC.

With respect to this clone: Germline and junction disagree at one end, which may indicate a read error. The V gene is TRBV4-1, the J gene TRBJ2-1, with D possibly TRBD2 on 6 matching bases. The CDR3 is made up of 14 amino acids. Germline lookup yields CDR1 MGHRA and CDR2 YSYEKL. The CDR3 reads CASSRGIFDNGQFF. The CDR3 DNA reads TGCGCCAGTAGCCGGGGGATTTTCGACAATGGGCAGTTCTTC.

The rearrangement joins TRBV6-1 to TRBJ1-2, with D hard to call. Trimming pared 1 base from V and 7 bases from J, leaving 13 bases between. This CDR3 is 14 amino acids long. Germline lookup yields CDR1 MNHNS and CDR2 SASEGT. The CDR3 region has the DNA TGTGCCAGCAGTGAAGTGGAGGCAGCGAGTGGCTACACCTTC. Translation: CASSEVEAASGYTF.

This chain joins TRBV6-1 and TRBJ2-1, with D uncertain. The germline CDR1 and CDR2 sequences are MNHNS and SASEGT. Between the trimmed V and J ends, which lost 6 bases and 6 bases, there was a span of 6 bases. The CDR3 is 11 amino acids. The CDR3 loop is CASRVLNEQFF. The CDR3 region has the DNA TGTGCCAGCAGGGTCCTCAATGAGCAGTTCTTC.

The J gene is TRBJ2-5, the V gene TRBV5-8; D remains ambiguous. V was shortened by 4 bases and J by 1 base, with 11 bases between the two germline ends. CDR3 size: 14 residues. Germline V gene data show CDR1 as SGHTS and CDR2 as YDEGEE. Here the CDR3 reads CASSQQKLQETQYF. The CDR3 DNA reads TGTGCCAGCAGCCAACAAAAACTCCAAGAGACCCAGTACTTC.

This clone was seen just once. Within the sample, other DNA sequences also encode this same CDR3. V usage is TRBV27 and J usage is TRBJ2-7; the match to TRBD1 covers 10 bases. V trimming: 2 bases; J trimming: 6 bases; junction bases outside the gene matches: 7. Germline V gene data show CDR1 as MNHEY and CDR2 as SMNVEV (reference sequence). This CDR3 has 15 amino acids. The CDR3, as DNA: TGTGCCAGCAGTTTAGGGGGGGGACAGGGGTTCGAGCAGTACTTC. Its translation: CASSLGGGQGFEQYF.

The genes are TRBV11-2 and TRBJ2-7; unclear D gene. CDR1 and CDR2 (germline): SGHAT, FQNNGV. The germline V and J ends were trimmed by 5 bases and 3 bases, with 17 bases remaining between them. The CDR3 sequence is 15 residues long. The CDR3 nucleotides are TGTGCCAGCAGCCCGAACCCCGGACCGAACTACGAGCAGTACTTC. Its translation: CASSPNPGPNYEQYF.

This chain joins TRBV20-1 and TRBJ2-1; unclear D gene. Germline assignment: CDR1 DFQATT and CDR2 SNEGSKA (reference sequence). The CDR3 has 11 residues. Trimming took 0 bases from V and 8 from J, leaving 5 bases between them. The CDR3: CSAREFDEQFF. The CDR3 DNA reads TGCAGTGCTAGAGAGTTCGATGAGCAGTTCTTC.

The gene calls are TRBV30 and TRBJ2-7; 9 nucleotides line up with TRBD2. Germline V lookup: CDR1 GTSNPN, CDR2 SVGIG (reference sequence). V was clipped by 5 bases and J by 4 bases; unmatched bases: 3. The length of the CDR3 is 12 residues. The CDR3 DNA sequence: TGTGCCTGGGCTAGCGGGATGTACGAGCAGTACTTC. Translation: CAWASGMYEQYF.

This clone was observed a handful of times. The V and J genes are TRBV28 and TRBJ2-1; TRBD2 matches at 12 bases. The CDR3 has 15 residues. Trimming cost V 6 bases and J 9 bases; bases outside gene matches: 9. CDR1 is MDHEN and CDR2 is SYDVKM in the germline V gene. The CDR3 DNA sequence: TGTGCCAGCAGACCTAGCGGGAGGGCCACGGGTGAGCAGTTCTTC. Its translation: CASRPSGRATGEQFF. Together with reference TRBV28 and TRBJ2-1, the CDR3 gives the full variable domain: DVKVTQSSRYLVKRTGEKVFLECVQDMDHENMFWYRQDPGLGLRLIYFSYDVKMKEKGDIPEGYSVSREKKERFSLILESASTNQTSMYLCASRPSGRATGEQFFGPGTRLTVL.

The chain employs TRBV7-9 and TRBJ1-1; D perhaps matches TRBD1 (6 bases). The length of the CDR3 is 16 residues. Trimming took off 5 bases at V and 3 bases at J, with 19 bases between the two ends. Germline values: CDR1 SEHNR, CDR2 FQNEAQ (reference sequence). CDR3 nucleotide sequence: TGTGCCAGCAGCCGTAACCCGACAGGAGGGGACACTGAAGCTTTCTTT. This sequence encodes CASSRNPTGGDTEAFF.

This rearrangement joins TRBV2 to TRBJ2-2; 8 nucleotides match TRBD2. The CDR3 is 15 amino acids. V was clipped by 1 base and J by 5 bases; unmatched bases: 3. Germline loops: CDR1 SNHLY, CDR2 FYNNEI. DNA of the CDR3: TGTGCCAGCAGTGAAGGCGGGGGGCTGACCGGGGAGCTGTTTTTT. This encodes CASSEGGGLTGELFF.

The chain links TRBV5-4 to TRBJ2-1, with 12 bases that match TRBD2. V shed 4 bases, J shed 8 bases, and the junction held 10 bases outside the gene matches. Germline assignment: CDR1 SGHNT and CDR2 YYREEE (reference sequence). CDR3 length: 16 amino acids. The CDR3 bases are TGTGCCAGCAGCCCCCCAGGGACTAGCGGGTTCGATGAGCAGTTCTTC. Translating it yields CASSPPGTSGFDEQFF.

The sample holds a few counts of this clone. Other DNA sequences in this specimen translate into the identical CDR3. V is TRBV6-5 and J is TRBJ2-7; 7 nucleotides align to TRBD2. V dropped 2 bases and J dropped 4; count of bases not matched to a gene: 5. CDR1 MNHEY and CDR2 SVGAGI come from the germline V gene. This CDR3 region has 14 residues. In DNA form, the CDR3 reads TGTGCCAGCAGTTACGGCGGGAGTGCGTACGAGCAGTACTTC. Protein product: CASSYGGSAYEQYF.

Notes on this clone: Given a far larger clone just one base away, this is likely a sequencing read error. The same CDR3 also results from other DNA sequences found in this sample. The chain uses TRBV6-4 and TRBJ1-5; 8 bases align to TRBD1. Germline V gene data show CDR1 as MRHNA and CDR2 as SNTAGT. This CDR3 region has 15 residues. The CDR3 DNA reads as TGTGCCAGCAGTGAGACAGGGGATAGCAATCAGCCCCAACATTTT. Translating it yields CASSETGDSNQPQHF.

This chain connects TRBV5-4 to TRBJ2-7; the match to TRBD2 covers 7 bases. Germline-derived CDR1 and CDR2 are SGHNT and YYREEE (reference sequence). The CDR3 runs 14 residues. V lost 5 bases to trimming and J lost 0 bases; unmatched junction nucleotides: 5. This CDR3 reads CASRPSGDSYEQYF. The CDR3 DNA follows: TGTGCCAGCAGACCTAGCGGAGACTCCTACGAGCAGTACTTC.